Listed below are T cell receptor beta chains from one sample, sequenced in a study of cytomegalovirus exposure and HLA in healthy donors. Profiling relied on immunoSEQ multiplex PCR, and the TCRdb table lists in-frame clones only, not all of them. This sample has more than 110,000 clones, with around 81% found just once. Sequencing was performed on PBMCs. These receptors were collected from a man aged 50-59 years in good health and CMV-seronegative. CDR3s include the opening cysteine and the closing phenylalanine or tryptophan. The D gene is left open where the match is weak. Rows give clone size only sometimes, using once, few, many, or a class for an expanded clone.

TRBV9	-	TRBJ2-5	-	TGTGCCAGCAGCCTTGGGACTGCCCTCGGAGAGACCCAGTACTTC	CASSLGTALGETQYF
TRBV4-1	TRBD2	TRBJ2-7	-	TGCGCCAGCAGCCAAGGACTAGCGGAGAACTACGAGCAGTACTTC	CASSQGLAENYEQYF
TRBV28	-	TRBJ2-5	-	TGTGCCAGCAGTATACAGGCGAGCCAAGAGACCCAGTACTTC	CASSIQASQETQYF
TRBV19	-	TRBJ1-1	-	TGTGCCAGTACCTACCAGGGGAGGAACACTGAAGCTTTCTTT	CASTYQGRNTEAFF
TRBV4-1	-	TRBJ1-6	once	TGCGCCAGCAGCCAAGTTACAGAAAATTCACCCCTCCACTTT	CASSQVTENSPLHF
TRBV11-2	-	TRBJ1-2	-	TGTGCCAGCAGCTTAGGAGGGAACTATGGCTACACCTTC	CASSLGGNYGYTF
TRBV19	-	TRBJ2-3	few	TGTGCCAGTAGTACCCCCCGACGGGGGGCCTTCACAGATACGCAGTATTTT	CASSTPRRGAFTDTQYF
TRBV2	-	TRBJ1-1	-	TGTGCCAGCAGTTTGGGGGGACTGAACACTGAAGCTTTCTTT	CASSLGGLNTEAFF
TRBV27	-	TRBJ2-1	-	TGTGCCAGCAGTTTTAGTGGTAGCTCCTACAATGAGCAGTTCTTC	CASSFSGSSYNEQFF
TRBV27	-	TRBJ2-7	-	TGTGCCAGCAGCCCAACTGTCCCCTCCTACGAGCAGTACTTC	CASSPTVPSYEQYF
TRBV7-6	TRBD1	TRBJ2-7	-	TGTGCCAGCAGCTCCCGGACAGGGGGCGGCGAGCAGTACTTC	CASSSRTGGGEQYF
TRBV12-5	-	TRBJ1-1	-	TGTGCTAGTGGAGCCACAGCGAACACTGAAGCTTTCTTT	CASGATANTEAFF
TRBV5-1	-	TRBJ1-1	-	TGCGCCAGCAGCCGACAGGATGAAGCTTTCTTT	CASSRQDEAFF
TRBV15	TRBD1	TRBJ1-1	-	TGTGCCACCAGCACGGGACAGGGGTTCGATGAAGCTTTCTTT	CATSTGQGFDEAFF
TRBV10-2	TRBD2	TRBJ2-7	-	TGCGCCAGCAGAGGCCTAGCGGGAGGCTCCTACGAGCAGTACTTC	CASRGLAGGSYEQYF
TRBV6-5	TRBD1	TRBJ1-3	-	TGTGCCAGCAGCCAGGACAGGGGGTTCGGAAACACCATATATTTT	CASSQDRGFGNTIYF